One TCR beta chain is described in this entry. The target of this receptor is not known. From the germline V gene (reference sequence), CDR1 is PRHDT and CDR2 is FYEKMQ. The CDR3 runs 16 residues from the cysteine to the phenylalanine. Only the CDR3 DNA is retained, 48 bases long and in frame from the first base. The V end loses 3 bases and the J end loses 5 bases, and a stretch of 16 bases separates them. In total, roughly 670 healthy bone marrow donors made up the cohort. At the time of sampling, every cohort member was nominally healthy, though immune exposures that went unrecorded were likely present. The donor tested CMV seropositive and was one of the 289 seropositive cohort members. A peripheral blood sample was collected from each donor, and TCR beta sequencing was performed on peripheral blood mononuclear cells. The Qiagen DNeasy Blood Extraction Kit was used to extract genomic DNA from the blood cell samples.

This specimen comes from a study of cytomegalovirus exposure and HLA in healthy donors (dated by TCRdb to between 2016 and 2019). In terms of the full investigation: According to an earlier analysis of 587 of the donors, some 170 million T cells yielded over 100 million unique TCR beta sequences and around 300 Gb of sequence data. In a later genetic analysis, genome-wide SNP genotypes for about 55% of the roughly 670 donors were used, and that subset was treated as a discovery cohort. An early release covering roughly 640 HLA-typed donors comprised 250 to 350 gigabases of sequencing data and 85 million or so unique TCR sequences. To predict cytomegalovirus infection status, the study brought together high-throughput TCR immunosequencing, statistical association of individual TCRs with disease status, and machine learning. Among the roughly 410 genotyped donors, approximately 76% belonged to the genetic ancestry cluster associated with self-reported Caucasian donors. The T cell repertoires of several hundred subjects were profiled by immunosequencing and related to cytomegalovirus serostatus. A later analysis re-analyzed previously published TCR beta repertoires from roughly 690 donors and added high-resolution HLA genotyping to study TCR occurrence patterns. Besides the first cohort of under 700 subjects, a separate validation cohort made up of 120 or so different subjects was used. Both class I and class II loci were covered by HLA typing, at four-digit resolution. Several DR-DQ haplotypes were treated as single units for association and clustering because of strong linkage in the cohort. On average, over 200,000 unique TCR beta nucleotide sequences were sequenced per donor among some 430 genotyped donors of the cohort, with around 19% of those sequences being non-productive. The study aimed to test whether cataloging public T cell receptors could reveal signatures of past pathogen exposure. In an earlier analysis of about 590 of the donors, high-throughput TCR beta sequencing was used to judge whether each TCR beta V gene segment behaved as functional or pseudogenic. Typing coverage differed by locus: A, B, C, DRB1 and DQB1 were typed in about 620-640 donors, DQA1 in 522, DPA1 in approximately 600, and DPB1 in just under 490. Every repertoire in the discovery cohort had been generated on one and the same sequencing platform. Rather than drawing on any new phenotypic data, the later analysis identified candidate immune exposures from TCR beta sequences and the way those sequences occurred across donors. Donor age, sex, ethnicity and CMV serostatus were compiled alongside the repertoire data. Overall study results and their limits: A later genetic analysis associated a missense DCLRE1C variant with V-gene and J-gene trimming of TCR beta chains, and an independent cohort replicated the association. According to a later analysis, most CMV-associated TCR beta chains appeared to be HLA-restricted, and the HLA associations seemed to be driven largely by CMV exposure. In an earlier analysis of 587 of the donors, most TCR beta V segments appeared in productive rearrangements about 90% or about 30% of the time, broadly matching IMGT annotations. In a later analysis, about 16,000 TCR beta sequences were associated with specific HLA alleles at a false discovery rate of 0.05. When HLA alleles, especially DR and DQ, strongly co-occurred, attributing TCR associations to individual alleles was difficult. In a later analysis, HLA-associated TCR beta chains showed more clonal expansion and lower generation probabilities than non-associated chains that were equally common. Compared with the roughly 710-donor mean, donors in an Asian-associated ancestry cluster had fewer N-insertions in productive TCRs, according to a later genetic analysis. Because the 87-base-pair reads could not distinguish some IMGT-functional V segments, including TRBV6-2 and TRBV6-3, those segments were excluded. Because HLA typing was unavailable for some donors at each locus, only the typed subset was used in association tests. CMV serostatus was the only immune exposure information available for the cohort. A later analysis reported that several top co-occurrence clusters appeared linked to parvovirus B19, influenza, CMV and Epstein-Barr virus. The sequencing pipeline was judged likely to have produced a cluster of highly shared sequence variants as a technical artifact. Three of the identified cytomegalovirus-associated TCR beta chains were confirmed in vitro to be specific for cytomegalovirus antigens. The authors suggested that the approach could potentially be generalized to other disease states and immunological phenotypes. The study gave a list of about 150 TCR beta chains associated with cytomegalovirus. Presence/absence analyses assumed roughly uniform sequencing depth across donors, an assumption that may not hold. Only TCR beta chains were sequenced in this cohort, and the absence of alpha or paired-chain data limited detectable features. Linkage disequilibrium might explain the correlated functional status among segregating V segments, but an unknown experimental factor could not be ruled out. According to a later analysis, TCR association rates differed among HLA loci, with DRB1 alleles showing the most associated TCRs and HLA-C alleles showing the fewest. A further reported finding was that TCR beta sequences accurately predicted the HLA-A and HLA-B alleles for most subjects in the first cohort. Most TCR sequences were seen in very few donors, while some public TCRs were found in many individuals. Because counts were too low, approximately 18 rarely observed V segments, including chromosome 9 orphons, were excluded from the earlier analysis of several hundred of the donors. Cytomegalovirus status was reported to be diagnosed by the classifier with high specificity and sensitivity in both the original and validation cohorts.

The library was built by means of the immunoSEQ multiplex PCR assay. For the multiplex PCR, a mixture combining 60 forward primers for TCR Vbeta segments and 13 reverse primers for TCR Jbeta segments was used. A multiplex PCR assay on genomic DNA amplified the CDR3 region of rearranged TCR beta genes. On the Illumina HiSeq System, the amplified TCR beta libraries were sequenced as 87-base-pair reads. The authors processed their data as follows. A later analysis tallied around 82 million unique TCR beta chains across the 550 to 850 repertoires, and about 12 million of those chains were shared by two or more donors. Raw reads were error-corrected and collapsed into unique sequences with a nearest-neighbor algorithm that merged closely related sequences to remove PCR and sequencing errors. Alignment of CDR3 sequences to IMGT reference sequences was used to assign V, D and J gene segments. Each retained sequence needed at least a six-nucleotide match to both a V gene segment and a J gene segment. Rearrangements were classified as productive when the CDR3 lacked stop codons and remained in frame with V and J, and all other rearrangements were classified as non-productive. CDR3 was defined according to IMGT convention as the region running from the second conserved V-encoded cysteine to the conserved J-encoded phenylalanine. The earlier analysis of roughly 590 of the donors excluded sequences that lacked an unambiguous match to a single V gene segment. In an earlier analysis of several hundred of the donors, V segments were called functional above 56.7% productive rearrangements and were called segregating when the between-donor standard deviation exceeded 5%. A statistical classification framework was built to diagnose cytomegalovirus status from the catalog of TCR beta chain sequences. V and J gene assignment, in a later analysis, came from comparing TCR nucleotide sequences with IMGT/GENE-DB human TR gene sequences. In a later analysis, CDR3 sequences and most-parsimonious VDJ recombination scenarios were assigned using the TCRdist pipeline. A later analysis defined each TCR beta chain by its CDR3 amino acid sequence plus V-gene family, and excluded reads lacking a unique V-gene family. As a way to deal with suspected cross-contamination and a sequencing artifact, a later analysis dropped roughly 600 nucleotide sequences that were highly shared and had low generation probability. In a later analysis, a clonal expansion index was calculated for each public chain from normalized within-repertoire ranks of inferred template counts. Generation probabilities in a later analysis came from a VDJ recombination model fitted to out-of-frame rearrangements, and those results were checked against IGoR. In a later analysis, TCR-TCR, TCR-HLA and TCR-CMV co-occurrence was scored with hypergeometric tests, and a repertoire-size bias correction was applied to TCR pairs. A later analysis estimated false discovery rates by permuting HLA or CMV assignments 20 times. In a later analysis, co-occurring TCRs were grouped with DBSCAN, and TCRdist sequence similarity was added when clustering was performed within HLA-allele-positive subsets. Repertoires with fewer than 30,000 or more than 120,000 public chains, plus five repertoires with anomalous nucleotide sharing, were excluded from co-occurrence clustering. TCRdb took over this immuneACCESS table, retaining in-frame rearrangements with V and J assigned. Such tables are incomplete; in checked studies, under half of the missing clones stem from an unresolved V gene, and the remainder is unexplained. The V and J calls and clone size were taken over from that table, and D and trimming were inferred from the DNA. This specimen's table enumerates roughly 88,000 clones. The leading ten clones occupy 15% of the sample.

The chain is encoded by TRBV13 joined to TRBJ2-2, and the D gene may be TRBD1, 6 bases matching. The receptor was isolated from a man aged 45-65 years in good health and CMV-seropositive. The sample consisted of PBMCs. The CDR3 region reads CASSLPGSGVTGELFF. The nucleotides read TGTGCCAGCAGCTTGCCGGGATCAGGGGTAACCGGGGAGCTGTTTTTT.